This TCR beta chain came from a study of OX40 agonist ivuxolimab in advanced cancers. The wider study: The diagnoses of dose-escalation patients were hepatocellular carcinoma, melanoma, renal cell or head and neck cancer.

On this clone itself: As yet, its antigen is unknown.

Researchers took blood at baseline, on cycle 4 day 1, and on cycle 7 day 1. Whole-study findings and limits: Clonal expansion was seen in CD4+ and CD8+ blood T cells by week 6 at 0.1 to 3.0 mg/kg. On average, a greater number of expanded clones characterised CD8+ T cells relative to CD4+.

Trimming pared 6 bases from V and 5 bases from J, leaving 12 bases between. In germline, CDR1 is MNHEY, CDR2 SMNVEV (reference sequence). The CDR3 has 13 residues. The repertoire was sequenced with immunoSEQ multiplex PCR; TCRdb's copy has only in-frame clones and lacks some. The profile shows approximately 47,000 clones, around 90% of them singletons. The receptor was isolated from an adult with an advanced solid tumor such as melanoma, head and neck, liver or kidney cancer. V is TRBV27 and J is TRBJ2-3, with D hard to call. Sequenced material: CD4+ or CD8+ T cells sorted from blood, taken in a trial of the OX40 agonist ivuxolimab. CDR3 nucleotides: TGTGCCAGCAGGGCGCTGGTGGTAGATACGCAGTATTTT. Protein sequence: CASRALVVDTQYF.